The TCR beta chain described here comes from a study of blood T cell repertoires in COVID-19. Study in general: Specimens from acute and convalescent COVID-19 originated in the United States, Italy and Spain. In each case, the material was cDNA or gDNA derived from T cells, B-cell-depleted T cells, or PBMCs.

Methods used by the authors: Reference gene primer amplification in the assay estimated nucleated cell counts. Produced via immunoSEQ multiplex PCR; TCRdb's table is partial and in-frame only. That table is the source of V, J and clone size, and D and trimming were worked out from the DNA. The top ten hold less than 0.7% of the sample, which has 180,000 or so clones, 90% seen once. The germline V gene encodes CDR1 LNHDA and CDR2 SQIVND (reference sequence). With V trimmed by 5 bases and J by 4 bases, 7 bases remained unmatched. The CDR3 totals 15 residues. The sample was peripheral blood. The chain has TRBV19 and TRBJ2-7; 11 nucleotides align to TRBD1. This receptor was obtained from a man aged 50 or older with acute or convalescent COVID-19. The CDR3 protein is CASSPRTGGRYEQYF. DNA of the CDR3: TGTGCCAGTAGTCCTCGGACAGGGGGCAGATACGAGCAGTACTTC.